This TCR beta chain was sequenced in a study of blood T cell repertoires in COVID-19. Study summary: Italy, Spain and the United States were the sources of the convalescent and acute COVID-19 samples. PBMCs, B-cell-depleted T cells, or T cells were the source of the cDNA or gDNA that made up the material.

Seattle patients were enrolled during active infection and followed longitudinally. How the authors handled the data: From reference gene primer amplification, estimates of nucleated cell counts were derived. Clones were read by immunoSEQ multiplex PCR, and TCRdb kept only the in-frame ones, dropping some. Clone size and the V and J calls come from that table; the DNA yielded D and trimming. The sample includes approximately 150,000 clones, approximately 95% of them seen just once. CDR3 length equals 12 residues. Germline lookup yields CDR1 GTSNPN and CDR2 SVGIG (reference sequence). The V segment lost 2 bases and the J segment 5 bases; nucleotides outside the gene matches: 3.

The sequenced material came from peripheral blood. The sequence derives from a woman aged 60-70 years with COVID-19, enrolled during active disease. The rearrangement links TRBV30 to TRBJ2-7, with 7 nucleotides matching TRBD2. CDR3: CAWSPGTNEQYF. CDR3 nucleotide sequence: TGTGCCTGGAGTCCCGGGACTAACGAGCAGTACTTC. Filled out from reference TRBV30 and TRBJ2-7, the complete variable domain reads SQTIHQWPATLVQPVGSPLSLECTVEGTSNPNLYWYRQAAGRGLQLLFYSVGIGQISSEVPQNLSASRPQDRQFILSSKKLLLSDSGFYLCAWSPGTNEQYFGPGTRLTVT.